This section outlines one TCR beta chain sequence together with its context. The antigen remains unidentified. Data came from immunoSEQ multiplex PCR; TCRdb stores just in-frame clones and leaves some out. The table lists roughly 7,000 clones, more than 70% of them singletons. The source of the sample is a study of T cell clonotyping in hematopoietic cell transplantation. The CDR3 loop spans 16 amino acids. Germline values: CDR1 LNHNV, CDR2 YYDKDF (reference sequence). V lost 5 bases, J lost 0 bases, and 14 bases lay in between. General study findings and limits: No sorting was done, leaving CD4 and CD8 contributions mixed. Pathologically expanded recipient clonotypes increased progressively from day 30 to day 180 as diversity fell. At the given depth, recipient repertoires were over 97% de novo clonotypes.

The starting material was PBMCs, obtained 100 days after allogeneic stem cell transplant. The rearrangement links TRBV15 to TRBJ2-1; D not resolved. The sequence came from a male patient aged 18 to 35 who had an allogeneic stem cell transplant from a related donor, so the T cells may come from the graft donor. Some clones in this sample may be carry-over from other donors' samples. The CDR3 loop is CATSRRVVSSYNEQFF. The DNA for the CDR3 is TGTGCCACCAGCCGAAGGGTAGTGAGCTCCTACAATGAGCAGTTCTTC.